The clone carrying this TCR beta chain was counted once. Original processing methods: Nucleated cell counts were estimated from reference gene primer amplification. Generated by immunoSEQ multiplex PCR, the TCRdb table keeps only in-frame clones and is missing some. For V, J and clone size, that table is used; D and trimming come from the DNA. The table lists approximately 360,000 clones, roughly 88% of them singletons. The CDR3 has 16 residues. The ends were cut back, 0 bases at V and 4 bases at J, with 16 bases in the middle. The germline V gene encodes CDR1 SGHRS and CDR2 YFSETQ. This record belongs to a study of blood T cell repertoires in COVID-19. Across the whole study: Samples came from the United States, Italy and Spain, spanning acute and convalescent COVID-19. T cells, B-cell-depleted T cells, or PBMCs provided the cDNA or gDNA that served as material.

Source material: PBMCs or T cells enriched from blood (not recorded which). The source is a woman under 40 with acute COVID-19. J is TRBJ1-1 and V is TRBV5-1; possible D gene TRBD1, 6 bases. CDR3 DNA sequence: TGCGCCAGCAGCTTGGGACAGGTGACAAGGGGCACTGAAGCTTTCTTT. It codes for CASSLGQVTRGTEAFF.